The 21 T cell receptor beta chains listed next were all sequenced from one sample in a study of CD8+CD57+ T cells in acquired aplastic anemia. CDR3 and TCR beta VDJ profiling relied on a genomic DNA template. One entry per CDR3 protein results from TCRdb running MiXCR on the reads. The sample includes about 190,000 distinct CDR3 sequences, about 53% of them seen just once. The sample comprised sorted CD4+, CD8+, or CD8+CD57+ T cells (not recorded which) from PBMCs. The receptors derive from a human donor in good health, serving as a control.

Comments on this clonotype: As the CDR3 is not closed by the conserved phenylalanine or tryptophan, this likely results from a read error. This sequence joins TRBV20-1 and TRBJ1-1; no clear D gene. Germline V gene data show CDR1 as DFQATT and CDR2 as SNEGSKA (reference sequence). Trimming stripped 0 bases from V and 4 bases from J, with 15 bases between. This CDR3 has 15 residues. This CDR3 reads CSARDIYAVGTEAFS. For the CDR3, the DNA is TGCAGTGCTAGAGATATTTATGCGGTGGGCACTGAAGCTTTCTCT.

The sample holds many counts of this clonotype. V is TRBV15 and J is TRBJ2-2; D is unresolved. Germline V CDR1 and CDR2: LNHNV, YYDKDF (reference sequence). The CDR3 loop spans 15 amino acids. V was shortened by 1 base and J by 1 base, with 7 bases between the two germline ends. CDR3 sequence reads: CATSRASRNTGELFF. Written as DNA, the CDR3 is TGTGCCACCAGCAGAGCCTCGCGGAACACCGGGGAGCTGTTTTTT.

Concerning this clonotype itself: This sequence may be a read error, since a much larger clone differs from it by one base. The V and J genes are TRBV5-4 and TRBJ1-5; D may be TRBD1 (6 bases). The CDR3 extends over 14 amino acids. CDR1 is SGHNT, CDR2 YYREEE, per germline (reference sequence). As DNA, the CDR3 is TGTGCCGGCAGCGCGGGACGGGACACAGGGCCCCAGCATTTT. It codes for CAGSAGRDTGPQHF.

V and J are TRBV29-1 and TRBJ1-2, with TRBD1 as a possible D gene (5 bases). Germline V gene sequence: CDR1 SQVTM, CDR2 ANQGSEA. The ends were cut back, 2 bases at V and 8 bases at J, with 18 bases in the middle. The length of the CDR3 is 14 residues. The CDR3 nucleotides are TGCAGCGTTGAATTGAGGGGACCCGATAGGGGCTACACCTTC. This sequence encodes CSVELRGPDRGYTF.

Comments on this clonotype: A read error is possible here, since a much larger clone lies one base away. The CDR3 reads CASSPGTSGGGGTDTQYF. The DNA of the CDR3 is TGTGCCAGCAGCCCCGGGACTAGCGGGGGGGGAGGCACAGATACGCAGTATTTT. The genes are TRBV5-4 and TRBJ2-3; 16 nucleotides agree with TRBD2. This CDR3 contains 18 residues. Germline V gene lookup returns CDR1 SGHNT and CDR2 YYREEE (reference sequence). With V trimmed by 4 bases and J by 1 base, 6 bases remained unmatched. The whole variable domain, filled in from reference TRBV5-4 and TRBJ2-3, reads ETGVTQSPTHLIKTRGQQVTLRCSSQSGHNTVSWYQQALGQGPQFIFQYYREEENGRGNFPPRFSGLQFPNYSSELNVNALELDDSALYLCASSPGTSGGGGTDTQYFGPGTRLTVL.

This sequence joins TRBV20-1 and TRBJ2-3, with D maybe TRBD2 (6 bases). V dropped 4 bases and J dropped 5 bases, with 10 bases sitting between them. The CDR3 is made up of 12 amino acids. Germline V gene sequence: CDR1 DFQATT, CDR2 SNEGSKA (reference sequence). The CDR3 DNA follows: TGCAGTGCTACTCAAGCGGGAGATACGCAGTATTTT. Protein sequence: CSATQAGDTQYF.

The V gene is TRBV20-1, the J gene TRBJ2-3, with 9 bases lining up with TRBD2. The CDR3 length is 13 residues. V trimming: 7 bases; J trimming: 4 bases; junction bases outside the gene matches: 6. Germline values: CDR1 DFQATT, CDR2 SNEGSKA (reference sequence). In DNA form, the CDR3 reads TGCAGTGTGGCGGGGGGGCCCGCAGATACGCAGTATTTT. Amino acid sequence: CSVAGGPADTQYF.

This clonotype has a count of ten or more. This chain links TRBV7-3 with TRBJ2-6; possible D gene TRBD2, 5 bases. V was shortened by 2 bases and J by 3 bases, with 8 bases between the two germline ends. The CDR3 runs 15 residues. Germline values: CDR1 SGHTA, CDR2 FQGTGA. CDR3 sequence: CASSLEGSGANVLTF. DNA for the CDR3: TGTGCCAGCAGCTTAGAAGGGAGTGGGGCCAACGTCCTGACTTTC.

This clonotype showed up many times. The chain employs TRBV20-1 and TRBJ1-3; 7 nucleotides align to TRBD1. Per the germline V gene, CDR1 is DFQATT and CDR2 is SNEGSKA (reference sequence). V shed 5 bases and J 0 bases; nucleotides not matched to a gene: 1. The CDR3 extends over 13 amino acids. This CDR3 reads CSAGDSSGNTIYF. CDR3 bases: TGCAGTGCTGGGGACAGCTCTGGAAACACCATATATTTT.

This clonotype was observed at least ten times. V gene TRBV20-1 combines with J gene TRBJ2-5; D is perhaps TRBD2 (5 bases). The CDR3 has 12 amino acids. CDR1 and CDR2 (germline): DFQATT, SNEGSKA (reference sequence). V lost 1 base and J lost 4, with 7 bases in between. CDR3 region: CSARVLGETQYF. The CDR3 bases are TGCAGTGCTAGAGTACTAGGAGAGACCCAGTACTTC.

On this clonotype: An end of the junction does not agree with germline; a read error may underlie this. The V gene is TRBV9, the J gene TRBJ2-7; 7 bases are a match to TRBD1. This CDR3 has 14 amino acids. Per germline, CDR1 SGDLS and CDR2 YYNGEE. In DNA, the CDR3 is TGTGCCAGCAGCGTCCGACAGGGCCTGGGAGAGCGGTACTTC. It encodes CASSVRQGLGERYF.

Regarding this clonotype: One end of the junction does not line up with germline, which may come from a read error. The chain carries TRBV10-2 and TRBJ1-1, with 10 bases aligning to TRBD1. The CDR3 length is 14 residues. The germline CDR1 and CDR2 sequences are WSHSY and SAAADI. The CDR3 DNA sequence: TGTGCCAGCAGCCAACCCGGGACAGGGGAACTGGGTTTCTTT. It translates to CASSQPGTGELGFF.

CDR3 residues: CASSIQGGLFF. In nucleotides, the CDR3 is TGTGCCAGTAGTATACAGGGAGGGCTGTTTTTT. This chain uses TRBV19 with TRBJ2-2; possibly TRBD2 for D (6 bases). CDR3 length equals 11 residues. Germline V lookup: CDR1 LNHDA, CDR2 SQIVND (reference sequence). V was cut by 2 bases and J by 13 bases, with 8 bases left in between.

The CDR3 coding sequence is TGTGCCAGCAGCGCCGAACAGGGTACTGGAAACACCATATATTTT. It translates to CASSAEQGTGNTIYF. V is TRBV25-1 and J is TRBJ1-3; tentative D call: TRBD1 (6 bases). V lost 6 bases, J lost 2 bases, and 14 bases lay in between. This CDR3 is built from 15 residues. Per germline, CDR1 MGHDK and CDR2 SYGVNS.

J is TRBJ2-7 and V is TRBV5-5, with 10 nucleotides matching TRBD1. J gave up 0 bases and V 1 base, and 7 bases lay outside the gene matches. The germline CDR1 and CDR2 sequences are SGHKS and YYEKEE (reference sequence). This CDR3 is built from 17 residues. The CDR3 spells CASSLRTGTGVSYEQYF. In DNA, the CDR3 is TGTGCCAGCAGCTTGAGGACCGGGACAGGGGTCTCCTACGAGCAGTACTTC.

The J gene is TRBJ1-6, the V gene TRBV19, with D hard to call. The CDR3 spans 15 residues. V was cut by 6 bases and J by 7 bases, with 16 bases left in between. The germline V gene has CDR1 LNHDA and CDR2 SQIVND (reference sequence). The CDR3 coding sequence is TGTGCCAGTAGCTACCCGGGCCTACCAAATTCACCCCTCCACTTT. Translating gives CASSYPGLPNSPLHF.

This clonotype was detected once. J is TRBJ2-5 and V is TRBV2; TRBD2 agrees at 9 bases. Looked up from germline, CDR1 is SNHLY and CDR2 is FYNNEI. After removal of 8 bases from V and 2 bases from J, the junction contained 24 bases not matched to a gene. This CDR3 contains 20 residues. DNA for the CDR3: TGTGCCAGCTTAAGTAGCGGGGGATCGGCGCTGCTGGCAGGACAAGAGACCCAGTACTTC. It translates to CASLSSGGSALLAGQETQYF. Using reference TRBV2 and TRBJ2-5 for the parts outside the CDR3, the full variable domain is EPEVTQTPSHQVTQMGQEVILRCVPISNHLYFYWYRQILGQKVEFLVSFYNNEISEKSEIFDDQFSVERPDGSNFTLKIRSTKLEDSAMYFCASLSSGGSALLAGQETQYFGPGTRLLVL.

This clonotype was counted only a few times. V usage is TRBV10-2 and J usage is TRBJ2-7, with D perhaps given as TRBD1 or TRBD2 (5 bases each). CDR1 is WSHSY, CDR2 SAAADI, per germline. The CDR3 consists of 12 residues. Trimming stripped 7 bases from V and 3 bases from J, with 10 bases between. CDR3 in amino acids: CASTGTGYEQYF. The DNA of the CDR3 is TGCGCCAGCACGGGGACCGGCTACGAGCAGTACTTC.

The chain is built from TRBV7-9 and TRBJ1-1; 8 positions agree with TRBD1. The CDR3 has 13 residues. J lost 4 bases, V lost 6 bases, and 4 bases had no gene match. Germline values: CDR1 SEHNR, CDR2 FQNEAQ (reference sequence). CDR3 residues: CASRATGGTEAFF. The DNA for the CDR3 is TGTGCCAGCAGAGCTACAGGGGGCACTGAAGCTTTCTTT. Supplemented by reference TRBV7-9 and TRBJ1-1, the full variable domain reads DTGVSQNPRHKITKRGQNVTFRCDPISEHNRLYWYRQTLGQGPEFLTYFQNEAQLEKSRLLSDRFSAERPKGSFSTLEIQRTEQGDSAMYLCASRATGGTEAFFGQGTRLTVV.

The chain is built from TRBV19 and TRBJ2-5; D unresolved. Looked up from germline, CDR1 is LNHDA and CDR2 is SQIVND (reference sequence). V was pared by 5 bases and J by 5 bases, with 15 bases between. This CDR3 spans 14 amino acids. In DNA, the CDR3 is TGTGCCAGTAGTGCCAGCAGCTTAGGGGAGACCCAGTACTTC. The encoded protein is CASSASSLGETQYF.

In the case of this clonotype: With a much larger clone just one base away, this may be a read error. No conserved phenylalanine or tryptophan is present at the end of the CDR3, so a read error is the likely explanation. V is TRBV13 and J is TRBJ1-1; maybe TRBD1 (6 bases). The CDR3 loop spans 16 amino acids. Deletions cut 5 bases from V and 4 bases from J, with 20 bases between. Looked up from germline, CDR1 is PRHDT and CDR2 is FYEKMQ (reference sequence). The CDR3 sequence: CASSPILSGVSTEAFL. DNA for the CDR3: TGTGCCAGCAGCCCCATCCTCTCAGGGGTAAGCACTGAAGCTTTCCTT.